These 14 T cell receptor beta chains were sequenced from one sample in a study of blood T cell repertoires in COVID-19. Libraries were prepared by immunoSEQ multiplex PCR; TCRdb keeps only in-frame clonotypes and omits some of them. The sample has over 45,000 clones, approximately 80% seen once. Sequencing was carried out using peripheral blood. Receptors originate from a man aged 45-65 years with active or convalescent COVID-19.

V usage is TRBV18 and J usage is TRBJ1-5, with D possibly TRBD1 on 6 matching bases. Germline V lookup: CDR1 KGHSH, CDR2 LQKENI. This CDR3 region has 16 residues. V gave up 6 bases and J gave up 2 bases, with 17 bases separating them. CDR3 region: CASSSPGVLGNQPQHF. The DNA for the CDR3 is TGTGCCAGCTCGTCACCAGGGGTCTTGGGCAATCAGCCCCAGCATTTT. The full variable domain, with the rest looked up from reference TRBV18 and TRBJ1-5, is NAGVMQNPRHLVRRRGQEARLRCSPMKGHSHVYWYRQLPEEGLKFMVYLQKENIIDESGMPKERFSAEFPKEGPSILRIQQVVRGDSAAYFCASSSPGVLGNQPQHFGDGTRLSIL.

This chain joins TRBV12-5 and TRBJ1-5; TRBD1 might be the D (6 bases). The CDR3 extends over 13 amino acids. Germline CDR1 reads LGHNT; CDR2 reads FRNRAP. The V gene lost 7 bases and the J gene lost 5 bases, with 12 bases spanning the gap. The CDR3 nucleotides are TGTGCTAGTGCTTTCAACAGGGATCAGCCCCAGCATTTT. Translated, it gives CASAFNRDQPQHF.

The rearrangement uses TRBV7-6 and TRBJ2-7, with D perhaps TRBD2 (5 bases). The CDR3 covers 12 residues. V shed 4 bases and J shed 6 bases, with 10 bases lying between them. Germline V gene sequence: CDR1 SGHVS, CDR2 FNYEAQ. CDR3 DNA: TGTGCCAGCAGCTCCGATAGCGCCGAGCAGTACTTC. It encodes CASSSDSAEQYF.

This clone was counted only a few times. This sequence joins TRBV29-1 and TRBJ1-1; D is ambiguous. CDR1 is SQVTM, CDR2 ANQGSEA, per germline. Trimming removed 0 bases at V and 1 base at J, with 9 bases between. The CDR3 has 14 residues. CDR3 DNA sequence: TGCAGCGTTGAAGAAATGGCGGGGAACACTGAAGCTTTCTTT. Translation gives CSVEEMAGNTEAFF.

This clone was detected once. The chain recombines TRBV30 with TRBJ1-2, with D possibly matching TRBD1 (5 bases). The V end lost 0 bases, the J end lost 4 bases, and 18 bases lay between the germline ends. Germline assignment: CDR1 GTSNPN and CDR2 SVGIG (reference sequence). The length of the CDR3 is 16 residues. This chain's CDR3 is CAWSVQATRGRYGYTF. CDR3 nucleotide sequence: TGTGCCTGGAGTGTACAGGCTACAAGAGGTCGCTATGGCTACACCTTC.

The genes are TRBV4-2 and TRBJ1-1; 7 nucleotides agree with TRBD1. J gave up 7 bases and V 6 bases, and 11 bases lay outside the gene matches. This CDR3 has 14 residues. CDR1 is LGHNA, CDR2 YNFKEQ, per germline. Written as DNA, the CDR3 is TGTGCCAGCAGTCTGGACAGGAACACGGGTGAAGCTTTCTTT. Amino acids: CASSLDRNTGEAFF.

The chain carries TRBV10-3 and TRBJ1-6, with a tentative D call TRBD1 (6 bases). V was clipped by 3 bases and J by 9 bases, with 12 bases between them. This CDR3 has 14 residues. CDR1 is ENHRY, CDR2 SYGVKD, per germline. As DNA, the CDR3 is TGTGCCATCAGTGATGTAGGGGGGGGTTCACCCCTCCACTTT. Its translation: CAISDVGGGSPLHF.

This clone was seen once. The chain is built from TRBV5-4 and TRBJ2-3, with a weak D call TRBD1 (6 bases). V was shortened by 6 bases and J by 3 bases, with 14 bases between the two germline ends. The germline V gene has CDR1 SGHNT and CDR2 YYREEE (reference sequence). The CDR3 has 14 residues. CDR3 nucleotide sequence: TGTGCCAGCACCAGGGGCGGTAGGACAGATACGCAGTATTTT. It encodes CASTRGGRTDTQYF. Complete variable domain (other parts from reference TRBV5-4 and TRBJ2-3): ETGVTQSPTHLIKTRGQQVTLRCSSQSGHNTVSWYQQALGQGPQFIFQYYREEENGRGNFPPRFSGLQFPNYSSELNVNALELDDSALYLCASTRGGRTDTQYFGPGTRLTVL.

The chain couples TRBV30 to TRBJ1-1; D is unclear. The ends were cut back, 0 bases at V and 1 base at J, with 6 bases in the middle. This CDR3 region has 13 residues. CDR1 is GTSNPN and CDR2 is SVGIG in the germline V gene (reference sequence). In nucleotides, the CDR3 is TGTGCCTGGAGTGTAGGAGGGAACACTGAAGCTTTCTTT. This sequence encodes CAWSVGGNTEAFF.

This chain links TRBV18 with TRBJ1-2; D is ambiguous. Trimming took 5 bases from V and 8 from J, leaving 12 bases between them. The length of the CDR3 is 12 residues. The V gene's germline CDR1 is KGHSH and CDR2 LQKENI. CDR3 DNA sequence: TGTGCCAGCTCAATCATTTCGGGGGGCTACACCTTC. Amino acid sequence: CASSIISGGYTF. The full variable domain, completed using reference TRBV18 and TRBJ1-2, is NAGVMQNPRHLVRRRGQEARLRCSPMKGHSHVYWYRQLPEEGLKFMVYLQKENIIDESGMPKERFSAEFPKEGPSILRIQQVVRGDSAAYFCASSIISGGYTFGSGTRLTVV.

The V and J genes are TRBV7-3 and TRBJ2-5, with TRBD2 matching over 7 bases. This CDR3 spans 16 amino acids. Trimming took 2 bases from V and 2 from J; bases not matched to a gene: 8. Germline V CDR1 and CDR2: SGHTA, FQGTGA. This chain's CDR3 is CASSLGGGREQETQYF. DNA of the CDR3: TGTGCCAGCAGCTTAGGCGGCGGGCGGGAGCAAGAGACCCAGTACTTC. Filled out from reference TRBV7-3 and TRBJ2-5, the complete variable domain reads GAGVSQTPSNKVTEKGKYVELRCDPISGHTALYWYRQSLGQGPEFLIYFQGTGAADDSGLPNDRFFAVRPEGSVSTLKIQRTERGDSAVYLCASSLGGGREQETQYFGPGTRLLVL.

V is TRBV28 and J is TRBJ2-2; D ambiguous. The CDR3 spans 12 residues. Germline V lookup: CDR1 MDHEN, CDR2 SYDVKM. The V and J ends lost 6 bases and 6 bases respectively, with 8 bases between them. For the CDR3, the DNA is TGTGCCAGCAGCTCCTGGCCCGGGGAGCTGTTTTTT. This translates into CASSSWPGELFF. Together with reference TRBV28 and TRBJ2-2, the CDR3 gives the full variable domain: DVKVTQSSRYLVKRTGEKVFLECVQDMDHENMFWYRQDPGLGLRLIYFSYDVKMKEKGDIPEGYSVSREKKERFSLILESASTNQTSMYLCASSSWPGELFFGEGSRLTVL.

The chain has TRBV5-1 and TRBJ1-2, with 7 bases fitting TRBD1. Germline assignment: CDR1 SGHRS and CDR2 YFSETQ. V lost 3 bases and J lost 8; bases outside the gene matches: 13. The CDR3 is 15 residues long. CDR3 nucleotides: TGCGCCAGCAGCTCCGAAGGGGGCCCCGCTTCGGGCTACACCTTC. Translating gives CASSSEGGPASGYTF.

V and J are TRBV30 and TRBJ2-2; D is possibly TRBD1 (6 bases). The CDR3 covers 14 residues. With 0 bases removed from V and 5 bases from J, the gap between germline ends came to 10 bases. Germline V CDR1 and CDR2: GTSNPN, SVGIG (reference sequence). CDR3 loop: CAWSVGQSTGELFF. CDR3 nucleotide sequence: TGTGCCTGGAGTGTAGGACAGTCGACCGGGGAGCTGTTTTTT.